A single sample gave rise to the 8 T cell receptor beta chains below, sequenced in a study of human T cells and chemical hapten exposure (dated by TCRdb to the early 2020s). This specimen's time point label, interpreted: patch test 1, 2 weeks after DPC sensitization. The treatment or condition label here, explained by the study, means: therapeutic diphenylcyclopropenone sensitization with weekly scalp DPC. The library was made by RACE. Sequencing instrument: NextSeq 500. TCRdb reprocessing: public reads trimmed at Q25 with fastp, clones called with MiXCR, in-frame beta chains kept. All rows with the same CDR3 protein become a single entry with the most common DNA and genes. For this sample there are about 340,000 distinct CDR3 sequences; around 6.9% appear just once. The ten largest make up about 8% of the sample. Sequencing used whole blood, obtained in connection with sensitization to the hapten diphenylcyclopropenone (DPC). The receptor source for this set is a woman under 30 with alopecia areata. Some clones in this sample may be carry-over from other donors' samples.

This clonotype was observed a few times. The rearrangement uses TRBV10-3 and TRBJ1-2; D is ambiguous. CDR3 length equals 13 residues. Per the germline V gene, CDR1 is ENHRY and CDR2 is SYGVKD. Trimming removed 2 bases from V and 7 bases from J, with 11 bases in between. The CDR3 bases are TGTGCCATCAGTGAGAGGGAGGAAGGTGGCTACACCTTC. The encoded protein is CAISEREEGGYTF.

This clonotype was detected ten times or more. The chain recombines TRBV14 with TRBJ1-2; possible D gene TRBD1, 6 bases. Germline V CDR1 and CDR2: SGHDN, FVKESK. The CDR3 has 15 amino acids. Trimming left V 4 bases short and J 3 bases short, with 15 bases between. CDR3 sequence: CASSRRDKGDYGYTF. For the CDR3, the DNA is TGTGCCAGCAGCCGCCGGGACAAGGGGGACTATGGCTACACCTTC.

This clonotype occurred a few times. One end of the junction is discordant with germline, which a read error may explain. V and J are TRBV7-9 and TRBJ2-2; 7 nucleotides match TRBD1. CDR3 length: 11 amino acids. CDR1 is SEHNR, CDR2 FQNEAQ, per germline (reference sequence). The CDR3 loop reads CASSLTPGTDF. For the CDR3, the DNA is TGTGCCAGCAGCTTGACCCCCGGGACAGATTTT.

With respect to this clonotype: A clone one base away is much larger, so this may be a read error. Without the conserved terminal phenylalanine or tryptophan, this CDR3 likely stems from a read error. DNA of the CDR3: TGTGCCAGCAGTGTCGGACAGGGATCGGTTTACGAGCAGTACTCC. Its protein product is CASSVGQGSVYEQYS. V and J are TRBV12-3 or TRBV12-4 and TRBJ2-7; 8 positions agree with TRBD1. The CDR3 covers 15 residues. The V gene end was trimmed by 5 bases and the J gene end by 4 bases; junction bases not matched to a gene: 10.

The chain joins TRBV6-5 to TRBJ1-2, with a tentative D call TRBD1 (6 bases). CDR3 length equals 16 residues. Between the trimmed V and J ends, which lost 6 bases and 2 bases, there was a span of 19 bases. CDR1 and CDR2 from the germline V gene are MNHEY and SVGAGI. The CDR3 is CASSSPNRAENYGYTF. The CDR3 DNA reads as TGTGCCAGCAGCAGCCCGAACAGGGCAGAGAACTATGGCTACACCTTC.

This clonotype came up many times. CDR3 sequence: CASRRSKTANYGYTF. The CDR3 DNA follows: TGTGCCAGCAGGAGGAGCAAGACAGCTAACTATGGCTACACCTTC. The chain uses TRBV6-5 and TRBJ1-2; a weak D match, TRBD1 (5 bases). Germline V gene sequence: CDR1 MNHEY, CDR2 SVGAGI. The CDR3 extends over 15 amino acids. Trimming removed 6 bases at V and 0 bases at J, with 14 bases between.

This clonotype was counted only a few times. CDR3 DNA sequence: TGTGCCAGCACCCAAAATCTGGGGGAGCTGTTTTTT. Its translation: CASTQNLGELFF. V usage is TRBV28 and J usage is TRBJ2-2, with D unresolved. The length of the CDR3 is 12 residues. The germline gives CDR1 MDHEN, CDR2 SYDVKM. Trimming stripped 7 bases from V and 8 bases from J, with 11 bases between.

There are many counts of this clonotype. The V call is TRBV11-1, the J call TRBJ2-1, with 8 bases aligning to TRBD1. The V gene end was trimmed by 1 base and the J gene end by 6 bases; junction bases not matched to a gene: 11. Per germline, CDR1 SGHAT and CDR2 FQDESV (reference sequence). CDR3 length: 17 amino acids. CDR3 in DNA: TGTGCCAGCAGCTTAGGTATTCTGGGACAGGAGCCCAATGAGCAGTTCTTC. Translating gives CASSLGILGQEPNEQFF.